This T cell receptor beta chain was captured in a study of cytomegalovirus exposure and HLA in healthy donors (dated by TCRdb to about 2017). Study-wide context: According to a later analysis, the roughly 120 validation repertoires were produced on the same platform as the roughly 600 repertoires of the first cohort. Besides the first cohort of more than 650 subjects, a separate validation cohort made up of about 120 different subjects was used. The aim of the study was to test whether cataloging public T cell receptors could identify signatures of past pathogen exposure. The study combined high-throughput TCR immunosequencing, statistical association of individual TCRs with disease status, and machine learning to predict cytomegalovirus infection status. Points the paper makes about the study in general: The authors suggested that the approach could potentially be extended to other disease states and immunological phenotypes. Three of the identified cytomegalovirus-associated TCR beta chains were confirmed in vitro to be specific for cytomegalovirus antigens. Across donors, most TCR sequences were observed very rarely, whereas some public TCRs were present in many individuals. The classifier was reported to diagnose cytomegalovirus status with high specificity and sensitivity in both the original cohort and the validation cohort. A later analysis lacked HLA typing for the validation cohort, so it scored co-occurrence in that cohort across all 120 repertoires. In a later analysis, TCRs clustered in the first cohort were found to also tend to co-occur in the 130 or so validation repertoires, with roughly 93% of cluster scores above 0. A total of 150 to 200 TCR beta chains were listed by the study as associated with cytomegalovirus.

The CDR3 runs 16 residues from the cysteine to the phenylalanine. Here the CDR3 DNA is all that survives: 48 bases in frame from base 1. The germline V gene gives CDR1 as SGHRS and CDR2 as YFSETQ. V is pruned by 0 bases and J by 5 bases, leaving 3 bases of the junction without a gene match. Donors formed part of the validation cohort, which comprised about 130 subjects and was distinct from the first cohort of under 850 subjects. Library preparation employed the immunoSEQ multiplex PCR assay. The original pipeline was this. A statistical classification framework was developed to diagnose cytomegalovirus status using the catalog of TCR beta chain sequences. TCRdb took this table from immuneACCESS and kept in-frame rearrangements with V and J called. Such tables lack part of the clones; where checked against another copy, unresolved V genes explain under half of the gap, and the rest is unexplained. For V, J and clone size, that table is used; D and trimming come from the DNA. Present in this sample are 120,000 or so clones, roughly 84% of which were seen just once. Of the sample, 2.1% falls within the top ten clones.

For this clone: The clone's antigen remains unknown. No much larger clone exists at a distance of one base, and base qualities are not known.

The chain links TRBV5-1 with TRBJ2-3, and 13 bases in between align with TRBD2. The sequencing input was PBMCs. The sequence derives from a woman aged 30 to 39 in good health and CMV-seronegative. The CDR3 in this case is CASSLVLAGGQDTQYF. The bases are TGCGCCAGCAGCTTGGTACTAGCGGGGGGGCAAGATACGCAGTATTTT.